This TCR beta chain comes out of a study of T cell repertoires in cytomegalovirus infection. Study in general: CMV epitopes, recently identified HLA-C-restricted and well-studied HLA-B-restricted, were used. Public TCR beta signatures indicated both CMV infection and matching HLA type.

Study observations and caveats: Identification of carriers of CMV plus the relevant HLA was achieved through cumulative public TCR beta family frequency.

This clonotype came up a few times. The antigen remains unidentified. Germline V gives CDR1 LNHDA, CDR2 SQIVND (reference sequence). With 4 bases removed from V and 3 bases from J, the gap between germline ends came to 10 bases. CDR3 length equals 14 residues. MiXCR, run by TCRdb on the reads, gives a single entry per CDR3 protein. The table records about 52,000 distinct CDR3 sequences, around a fifth of them present only once. Sequences were derived from CD8+ T cells from cultured PBMCs, sampled from culture after CMV antigen stimulation. This TCR derives from a human donor in good health (CMV status not recorded). Some clones in this sample may be carry-over from other donors' samples. This chain links TRBV19 with TRBJ2-4, with a tentative D call TRBD1 (5 bases). The CDR3, as DNA: TGTGCCAGTAGTAAGGGGATTGGCAAAAACATTCAGTACTTC. This gives the protein CASSKGIGKNIQYF. The complete variable domain, with remaining parts taken from reference TRBV19 and TRBJ2-4, reads DGGITQSPKYLFRKEGQNVTLSCEQNLNHDAMYWYRQDPGQGLRLIYYSQIVNDFQKGDIAEGYSVSREKKESFPLTVTSAQKNPTAFYLCASSKGIGKNIQYFGAGTRLSVL.